The T cell receptor (beta chain) under discussion was sequenced for a study of T cell repertoires in cytomegalovirus infection. As for the study in general: Researchers turned to recently identified HLA-C-restricted CMV epitopes as well as well-studied HLA-B-restricted ones.

TCRdb reprocessed the reads with MiXCR, giving one entry per CDR3 protein. The sample contains approximately 1,000,000 distinct CDR3 sequences, around 29% of which appear only once. This clonotype occurred many times. The antigen is undetermined. The sequencing used cultured CD8+ T cells from PBMCs, collected from culture after CMV antigen stimulation. The clonotype comes from a human donor in good health (CMV status not recorded). Some clones in this sample may be carry-over from other donors' samples.

The DNA of the CDR3 is TGCAGTCCATTCAGGGCTAACTATGGCTACACCTTC. Residues: CSPFRANYGYTF. The chain links TRBV20-1 to TRBJ1-2, with D possibly matching TRBD1 (5 bases). CDR3 length: 12 amino acids. Trimming removed 8 bases from V and 0 bases from J, with 10 bases in between. Per the germline V gene, CDR1 is DFQATT and CDR2 is SNEGSKA (reference sequence).